The 11 T cell receptor beta chains listed next were all sequenced from one sample in a study of sequential checkpoint blockade in melanoma. The treatment was: randomized to nivolumab then ipilimumab (arm A) or the reverse (arm B). The assay was immunoSEQ multiplex PCR, and TCRdb's table has in-frame clones only and misses some. The sample consists of approximately 21,000 clones, approximately 82% of them appearing once. The sample in question was CD8+ T cells sorted from blood (inferred from file names), obtained from a patient given nivolumab and ipilimumab in sequence. The origin of the receptors is a human donor with melanoma.

This clone was seen once. This chain connects TRBV7-2 to TRBJ2-5; 7 nucleotides agree with TRBD1. The J call may be mistaken, given a closer DNA end match to TRBJ2-7. The CDR3 has 15 residues. Per the germline V gene, CDR1 is SGHTA and CDR2 is FQGNSA. The CDR3 reads CASSLEAGGTYEQYF. Here the CDR3 DNA reads TGTGCCAGCAGCTTAGAGGCAGGGGGTACCTACGAGCAGTACTTC.

The CDR3 coding sequence is TGCGCCAGCAGCCAAGAGGGACAGACCTACAATGAGCAGTTCTTC. Translation gives CASSQEGQTYNEQFF. The chain carries TRBV4-3 and TRBJ2-1; 7 bases are shared with TRBD1. In germline, CDR1 is LGHNA, CDR2 YSLEER. V shed 0 bases, J shed 2 bases, and the junction held 1 base outside the gene matches. The CDR3 runs 15 residues.

The rearrangement uses TRBV5-4 and TRBJ2-1; 7 nucleotides align to TRBD2. V lost 0 bases to trimming and J lost 2 bases; unmatched junction nucleotides: 5. This CDR3 is built from 16 residues. Per the germline V gene, CDR1 is SGHNT and CDR2 is YYREEE (reference sequence). The CDR3 region is CASSLAGGSPYNEQFF. CDR3 coding DNA: TGTGCCAGCAGCTTGGCCGGGGGGTCCCCCTACAATGAGCAGTTCTTC.

The chain employs TRBV6-1 and TRBJ2-7; 13 positions agree with TRBD2. Germline V gives CDR1 MNHNS, CDR2 SASEGT. The V and J ends lost 3 bases and 6 bases, in that order; junction bases with no gene match: 8. This CDR3 is 16 amino acids long. The CDR3 DNA follows: TGTGCCAGCAGTGATTGGACTAGCGGGAGAGTGGGCGAGCAGTACTTC. It codes for CASSDWTSGRVGEQYF.

A single count supports this clone. V gene TRBV28 combines with J gene TRBJ2-5; D gene unclear. The J call may be in error: the DNA end matches TRBJ2-7 better. CDR3 length equals 13 residues. Germline V gives CDR1 MDHEN, CDR2 SYDVKM. CDR3 nucleotides: TGTGCCAGCAGTTGGGCACTTTCCTACGAGCAGTACTTC. Translated, it gives CASSWALSYEQYF.

V is TRBV7-9 and J is TRBJ2-1, with 9 nucleotides matching TRBD1. Looked up from germline, CDR1 is SEHNR and CDR2 is FQNEAQ (reference sequence). The CDR3 contains 16 residues. Unmatched junction bases numbered 9, after V lost 7 bases and J lost 2 bases. This chain's CDR3 is CASILWGTGTYNEQFF. The CDR3 nucleotides are TGTGCCAGCATCCTCTGGGGGACAGGGACCTACAATGAGCAGTTCTTC.

The gene calls are TRBV18 and TRBJ1-2; D is possibly TRBD1 (6 bases). CDR1 and CDR2 (germline): KGHSH, LQKENI. Trimming took 0 bases from V and 7 from J, leaving 9 bases between them. The CDR3 totals 13 residues. For the CDR3, the DNA is TGTGCCAGCTCACCACCAGCAGGGGTTGGCTACACCTTC. Residues: CASSPPAGVGYTF.

CDR3 sequence reads: CASSTDSLMNTEAFF. In DNA form, the CDR3 reads TGTGCCAGCAGTACGGACAGCCTCATGAACACTGAAGCTTTCTTT. This chain connects TRBV27 to TRBJ1-1, with D perhaps TRBD1 (6 bases). Trimming took 5 bases from V and 0 from J, leaving 13 bases between them. Germline CDR1 and CDR2: MNHEY and SMNVEV (reference sequence). There are 15 residues in the CDR3.

J is TRBJ2-7 and V is TRBV28; the D gene is possibly TRBD1 (6 bases). Germline CDR1 and CDR2: MDHEN and SYDVKM. The CDR3 runs to 15 residues. Trimming removed 3 bases from V and 0 bases from J, with 12 bases in between. CDR3 in DNA: TGTGCCAGCAGTTTGACGAGGACAGCCTCCTACGAGCAGTACTTC. Translation gives CASSLTRTASYEQYF. Full variable domain (remainder filled in from reference TRBV28 and TRBJ2-7): DVKVTQSSRYLVKRTGEKVFLECVQDMDHENMFWYRQDPGLGLRLIYFSYDVKMKEKGDIPEGYSVSREKKERFSLILESASTNQTSMYLCASSLTRTASYEQYFGPGTRLTVT.

V is TRBV2 and J is TRBJ2-3; a weak D match, TRBD2 (6 bases). V gave up 5 bases and J gave up 2 bases, with 14 bases separating them. Germline CDR1 reads SNHLY; CDR2 reads FYNNEI. The CDR3 totals 15 residues. The CDR3 DNA reads as TGTGCCAGCAGTCCCCCGGGACTTACCACAGATACGCAGTATTTT. Its translation is CASSPPGLTTDTQYF.

The chain is built from TRBV5-1 and TRBJ2-7; possible D gene TRBD2, 6 bases. Germline assignment: CDR1 SGHRS and CDR2 YFSETQ. Trimming stripped 0 bases from V and 3 bases from J, with 19 bases between. There are 17 residues in the CDR3. CDR3 sequence: CASSLEGGGSSLYEQYF. In DNA form, the CDR3 reads TGCGCCAGCAGCTTGGAGGGTGGGGGGTCCTCACTCTACGAGCAGTACTTC.